This is a list of T cell receptor beta chains from one sample in a study of T cell responses to AZD1222 COVID-19 vaccine. Produced via immunoSEQ multiplex PCR; TCRdb's table is partial and in-frame only. Seen here are about 150,000 clones, 90% to 95% observed once, and the top ten hold roughly 3.7%. This specimen consisted of peripheral blood, obtained on day 0 of AZD1222 vaccination. Receptors were obtained from an adult in good health. Each CDR3 is given without its conserved first and last residue. D genes are given only for firm matches.

CDR3,J,V,D
ASSDRGTWDTGELF,TRBJ2-2,TRBV25-1,NA
ASSVGAQDVGNEQF,TRBJ2-1,TRBV9,NA
ASSFGLGSHDTQY,TRBJ2-3,TRBV7-7,TRBD2
ASSAPGFYSYEQY,TRBJ2-7,TRBV5-6,NA
ASSLRWGAATNEKLF,TRBJ1-4,TRBV11-2,NA
ASSAQGSRNEQF,TRBJ2-1,TRBV6-4,NA
SVEEGASTEAF,TRBJ1-1,TRBV29-1,TRBD1
ASSQGETQY,TRBJ2-5,TRBV5-6,NA
AWSVRGRGSNGYT,TRBJ1-2,TRBV30,TRBD1
ATSGTSDFSYNEQF,TRBJ2-1,TRBV24-1,TRBD2
ASSHASPRQGAVT,TRBJ1-2,TRBV14,TRBD1
ASSALGGNTIY,TRBJ1-3,TRBV7-2,NA
ASSVLDGGGTDTQY,TRBJ2-3,TRBV6-1,NA
ASSDRAISNQPQH,TRBJ1-5,TRBV2,NA
ASSLDVGTEAF,TRBJ1-1,TRBV5-1,NA
ASTLLAGAHNEQF,TRBJ2-1,TRBV2,TRBD2
ASSFIITEAF,TRBJ1-1,TRBV7-8,NA
ASAPLAVNEQF,TRBJ2-1,TRBV12-3/TRBV12-4,TRBD2
SVEEVNRD,TRBJ2-3,TRBV29-1,NA
ASSEVAGGNEQY,TRBJ2-7,TRBV5-4,TRBD2
ASIPRDSTSYEQY,TRBJ2-7,TRBV2,NA
ASSQLAGGWTSYNEQF,TRBJ2-1,TRBV3-1/TRBV3-2,TRBD2
SARAQGEQY,TRBJ2-7,TRBV20-1,NA
ASSLRLAGGHEQF,TRBJ2-1,TRBV4-1,TRBD2
ASSLVQMADTQY,TRBJ2-3,TRBV5-1,NA
ASSIVSDTQY,TRBJ2-3,TRBV18,NA
ASSLGTGTRQETQY,TRBJ2-5,TRBV7-6,TRBD1
ASSQDRGSSYEQY,TRBJ2-7,TRBV3-1/TRBV3-2,NA
ASSKAGGRETQY,TRBJ2-5,TRBV27,TRBD2
ASSQGHGTGNTIY,TRBJ1-3,TRBV4-3,NA
ASSVRGSYT,TRBJ1-2,TRBV9,NA
ASGGGANEKLF,TRBJ1-4,TRBV12-3/TRBV12-4,NA
ASSAGRYGYT,TRBJ1-2,TRBV27,NA
ASSYSGGSAF,TRBJ1-1,TRBV6-2/TRBV6-3,NA
ATSRVYPQETQY,TRBJ2-5,TRBV15,NA
ASSPSKLAKNIQY,TRBJ2-4,TRBV7-2,NA
ASSRQVVTQY,TRBJ2-3,TRBV12-3/TRBV12-4,NA
ASRWFDREGQPQH,TRBJ1-5,TRBV2,TRBD1
ASSEGGRNTEAF,TRBJ1-1,TRBV6-1,NA
ATTTGRGYT,TRBJ1-2,TRBV10-3,NA
ASSPGVETQY,TRBJ2-5,TRBV7-8,NA
ASSPGAGAVLAF,TRBJ1-1,TRBV9,NA
ASSFQGAQNYGYT,TRBJ1-2,TRBV5-1,TRBD1
ASSSTTGINYQPQH,TRBJ1-5,TRBV5-6,NA
ASSLGLAGDTQY,TRBJ2-3,TRBV5-1,TRBD2
ASRNRPGVAKNIQY,TRBJ2-4,TRBV2,NA
ASSLSPGLLRGSYGYT,TRBJ1-2,TRBV7-2,NA